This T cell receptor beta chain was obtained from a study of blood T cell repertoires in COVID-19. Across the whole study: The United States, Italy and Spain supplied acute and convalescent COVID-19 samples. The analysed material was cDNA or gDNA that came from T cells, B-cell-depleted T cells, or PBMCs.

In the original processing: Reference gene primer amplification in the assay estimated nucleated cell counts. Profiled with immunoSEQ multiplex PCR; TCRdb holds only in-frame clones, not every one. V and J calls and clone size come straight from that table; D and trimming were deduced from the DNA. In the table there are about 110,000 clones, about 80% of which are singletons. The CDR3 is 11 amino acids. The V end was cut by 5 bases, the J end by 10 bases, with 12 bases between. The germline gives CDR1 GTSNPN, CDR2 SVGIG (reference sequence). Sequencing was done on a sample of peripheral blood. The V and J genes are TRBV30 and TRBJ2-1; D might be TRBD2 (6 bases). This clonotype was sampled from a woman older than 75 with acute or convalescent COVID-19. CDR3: CAWEGRGEQFF. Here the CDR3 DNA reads TGTGCCTGGGAAGGCCGGGGGGAGCAGTTCTTC.